This T cell receptor (beta chain) is from a study of blood T cells in healthy people across ages. General study results and limits: There was no known CMV status for donors, so expanded clonotype changes were possibly confounded. Observed TCR beta diversity showed a strong correlation with the percentage of naive T cells as measured by flow cytometry.

The CDR3 totals 15 residues. V shed 6 bases and J 5 bases; nucleotides not matched to a gene: 12. The germline V gene has CDR1 LGHNA and CDR2 YNFKEQ. Isolated PBMCs totaled at least 6 million in each sample. Of note for this clonotype: Its antigen is still unknown.

With a J-beta primer mix and a sample-barcoded 5' primer, a second PCR ran about 7 to 12 cycles. Each cDNA molecule, via a template-switch adaptor with 12 random nucleotides, was tagged. TCRdb re-derived calls from the 5' RACE reads in MiXCR, one entry per CDR3 protein. Counted here are fewer than 2 million distinct CDR3 sequences, around 42% occurring once; the ten biggest clones make up approximately 22%. This clonotype was sampled from a human donor in good health. The chain couples TRBV4-2 to TRBJ1-1; 7 bases map to TRBD1. The sequenced material came from blood. DNA for the CDR3: TGTGCCAGCAGAAAGATGGTGACAGGGCGAACTGAAGCTTTCTTT. Amino acid sequence: CASRKMVTGRTEAFF.